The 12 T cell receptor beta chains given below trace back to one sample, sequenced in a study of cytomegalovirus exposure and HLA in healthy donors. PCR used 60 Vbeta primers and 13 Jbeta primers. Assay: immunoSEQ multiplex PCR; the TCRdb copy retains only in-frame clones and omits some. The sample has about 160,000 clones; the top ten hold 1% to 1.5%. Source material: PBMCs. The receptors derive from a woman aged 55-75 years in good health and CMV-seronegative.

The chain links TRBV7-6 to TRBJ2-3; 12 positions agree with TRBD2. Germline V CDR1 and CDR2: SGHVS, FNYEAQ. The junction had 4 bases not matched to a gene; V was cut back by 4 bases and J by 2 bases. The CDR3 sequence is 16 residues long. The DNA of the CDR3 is TGTGCCAGCAGCTCCGCTAGCGGGGGGGACACAGATACGCAGTATTTT. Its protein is CASSSASGGDTDTQYF.

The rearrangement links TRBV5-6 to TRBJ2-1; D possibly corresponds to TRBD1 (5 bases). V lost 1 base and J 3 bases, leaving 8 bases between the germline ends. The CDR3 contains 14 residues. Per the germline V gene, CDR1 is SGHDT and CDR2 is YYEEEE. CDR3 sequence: CASSLTGRYNEQFF. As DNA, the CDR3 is TGTGCCAGCAGCTTGACAGGTCGCTACAATGAGCAGTTCTTC.

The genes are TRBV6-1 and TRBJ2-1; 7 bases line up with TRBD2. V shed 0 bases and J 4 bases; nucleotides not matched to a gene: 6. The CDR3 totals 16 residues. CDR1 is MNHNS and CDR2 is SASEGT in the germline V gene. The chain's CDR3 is CASSEAGGYRYNEQFF. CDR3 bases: TGTGCCAGCAGTGAAGCGGGGGGGTATCGGTACAATGAGCAGTTCTTC.

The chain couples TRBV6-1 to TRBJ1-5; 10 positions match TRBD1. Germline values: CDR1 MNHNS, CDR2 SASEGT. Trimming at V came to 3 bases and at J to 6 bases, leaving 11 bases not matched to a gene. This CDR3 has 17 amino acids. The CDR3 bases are TGTGCCAGCAGTGACCCCCCGGGACAGGGGTTCCCTCAGCCCCAGCATTTT. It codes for CASSDPPGQGFPQPQHF.

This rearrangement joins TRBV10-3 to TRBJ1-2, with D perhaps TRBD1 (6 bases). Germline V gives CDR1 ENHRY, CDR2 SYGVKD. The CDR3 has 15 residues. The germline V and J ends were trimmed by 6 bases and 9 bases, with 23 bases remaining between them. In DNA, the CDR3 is TGTGCCATCAGCCATGACAGGCCTCCGGGTGATCGCTACACCTTC. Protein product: CAISHDRPPGDRYTF.

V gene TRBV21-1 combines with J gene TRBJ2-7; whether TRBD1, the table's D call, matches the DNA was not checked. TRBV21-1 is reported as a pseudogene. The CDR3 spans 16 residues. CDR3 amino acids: CASSKPLWTPSYEQYF. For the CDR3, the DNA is TGTGCCAGCAGCAAGCCACTATGGACACCCTCCTACGAGCAGTACTTC.

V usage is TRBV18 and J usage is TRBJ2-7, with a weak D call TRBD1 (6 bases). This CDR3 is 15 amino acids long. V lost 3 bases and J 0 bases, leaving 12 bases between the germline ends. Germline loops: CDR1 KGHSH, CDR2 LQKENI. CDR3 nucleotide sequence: TGTGCCAGCTCACCTAGGACAGTGGGCTCCTACGAGCAGTACTTC. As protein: CASSPRTVGSYEQYF.

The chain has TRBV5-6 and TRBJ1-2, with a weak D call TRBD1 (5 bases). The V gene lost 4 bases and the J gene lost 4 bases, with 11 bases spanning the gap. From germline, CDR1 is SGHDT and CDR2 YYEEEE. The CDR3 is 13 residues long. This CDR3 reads CASSNRRSYGYTF. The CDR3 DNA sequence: TGTGCCAGCAGCAACAGGAGATCCTATGGCTACACCTTC.

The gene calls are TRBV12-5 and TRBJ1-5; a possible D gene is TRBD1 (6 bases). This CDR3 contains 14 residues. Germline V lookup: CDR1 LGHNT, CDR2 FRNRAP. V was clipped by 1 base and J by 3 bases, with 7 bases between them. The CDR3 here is CASGLGQVNQPQHF. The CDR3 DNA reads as TGTGCTAGTGGTTTGGGACAGGTCAATCAGCCCCAGCATTTT.

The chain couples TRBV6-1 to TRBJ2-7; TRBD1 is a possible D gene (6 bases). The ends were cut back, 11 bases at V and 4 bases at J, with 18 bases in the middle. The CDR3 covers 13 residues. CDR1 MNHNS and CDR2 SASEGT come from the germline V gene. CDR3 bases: TGTGCCGCCCAGAGAGGGGGAAGGTACGAGCAGTACTTC. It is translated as CAAQRGGRYEQYF.

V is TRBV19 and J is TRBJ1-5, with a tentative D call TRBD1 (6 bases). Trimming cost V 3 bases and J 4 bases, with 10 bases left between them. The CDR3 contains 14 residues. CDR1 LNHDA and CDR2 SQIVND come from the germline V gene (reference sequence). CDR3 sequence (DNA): TGTGCCAGTAGTATGACAGGATGGAATCAGCCCCAGCATTTT. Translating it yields CASSMTGWNQPQHF.

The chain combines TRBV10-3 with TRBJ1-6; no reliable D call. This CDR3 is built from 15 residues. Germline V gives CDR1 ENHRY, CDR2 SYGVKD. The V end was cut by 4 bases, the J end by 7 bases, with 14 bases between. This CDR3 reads CAISAEGHGNSPLHF. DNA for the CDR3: TGTGCCATCAGTGCGGAGGGCCATGGGAATTCACCCCTCCACTTT.